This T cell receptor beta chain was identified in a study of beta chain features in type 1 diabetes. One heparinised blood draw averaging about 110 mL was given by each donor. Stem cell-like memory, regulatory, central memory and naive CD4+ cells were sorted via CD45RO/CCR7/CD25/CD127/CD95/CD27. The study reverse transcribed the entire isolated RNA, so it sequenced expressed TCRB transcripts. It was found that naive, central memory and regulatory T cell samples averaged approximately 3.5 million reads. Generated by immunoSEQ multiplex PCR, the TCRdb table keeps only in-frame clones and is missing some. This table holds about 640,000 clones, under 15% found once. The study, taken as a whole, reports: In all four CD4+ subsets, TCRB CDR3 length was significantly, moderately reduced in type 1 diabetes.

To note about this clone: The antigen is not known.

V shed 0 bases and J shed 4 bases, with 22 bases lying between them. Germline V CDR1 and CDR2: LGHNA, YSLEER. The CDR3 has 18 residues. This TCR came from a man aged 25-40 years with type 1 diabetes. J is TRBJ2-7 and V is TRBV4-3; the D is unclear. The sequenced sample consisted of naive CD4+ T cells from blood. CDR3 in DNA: TGCGCCAGCAGCCAAGAGATAGGGCAAAGATTCCCTCCGTACGAGCAGTACTTC. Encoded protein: CASSQEIGQRFPPYEQYF.